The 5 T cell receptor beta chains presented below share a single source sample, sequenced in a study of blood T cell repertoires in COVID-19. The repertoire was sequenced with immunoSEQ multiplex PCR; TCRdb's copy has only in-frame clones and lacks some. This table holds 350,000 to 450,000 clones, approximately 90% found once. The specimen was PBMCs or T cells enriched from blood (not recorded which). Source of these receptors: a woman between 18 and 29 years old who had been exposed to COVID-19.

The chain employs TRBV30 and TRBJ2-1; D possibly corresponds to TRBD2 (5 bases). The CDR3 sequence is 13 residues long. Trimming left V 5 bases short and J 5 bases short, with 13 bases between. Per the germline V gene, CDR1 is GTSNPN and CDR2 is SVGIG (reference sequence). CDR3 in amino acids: CAWANGVNNEQFF. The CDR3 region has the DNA TGTGCCTGGGCGAACGGGGTGAACAATGAGCAGTTCTTC.

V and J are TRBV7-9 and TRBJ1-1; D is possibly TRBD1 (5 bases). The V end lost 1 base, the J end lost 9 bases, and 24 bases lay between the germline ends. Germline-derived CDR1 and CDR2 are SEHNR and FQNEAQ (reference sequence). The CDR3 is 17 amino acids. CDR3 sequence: CASSLGLQFGAMAQAFF. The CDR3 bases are TGTGCCAGCAGCTTAGGGTTACAGTTTGGGGCCATGGCCCAAGCTTTCTTT. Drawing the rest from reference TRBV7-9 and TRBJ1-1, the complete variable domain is DTGVSQNPRHKITKRGQNVTFRCDPISEHNRLYWYRQTLGQGPEFLTYFQNEAQLEKSRLLSDRFSAERPKGSFSTLEIQRTEQGDSAMYLCASSLGLQFGAMAQAFFGQGTRLTVV.

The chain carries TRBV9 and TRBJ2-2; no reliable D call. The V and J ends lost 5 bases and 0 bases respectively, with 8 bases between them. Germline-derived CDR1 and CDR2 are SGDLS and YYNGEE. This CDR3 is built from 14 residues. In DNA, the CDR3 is TGTGCCAGCAGGGGCAACGCGAACACCGGGGAGCTGTTTTTT. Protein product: CASRGNANTGELFF.

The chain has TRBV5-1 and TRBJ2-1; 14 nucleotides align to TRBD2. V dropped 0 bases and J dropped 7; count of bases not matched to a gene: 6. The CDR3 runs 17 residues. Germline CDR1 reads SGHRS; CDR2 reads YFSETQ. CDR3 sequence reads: CASSLEGLAGVRNEQFF. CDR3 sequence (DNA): TGCGCCAGCAGCTTGGAGGGACTAGCGGGAGTTCGTAATGAGCAGTTCTTC.

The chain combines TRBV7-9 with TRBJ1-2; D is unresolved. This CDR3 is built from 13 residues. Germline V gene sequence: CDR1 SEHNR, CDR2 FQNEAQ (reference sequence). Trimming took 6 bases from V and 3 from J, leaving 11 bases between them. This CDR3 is CASSYGPDYGYTF. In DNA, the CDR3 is TGTGCCAGCAGTTATGGCCCAGACTATGGCTACACCTTC.